The source of this TCR beta chain is a study of cytomegalovirus exposure and HLA in healthy donors. Notes on the study in general: There were reportedly fewer N-insertions in an Asian-associated ancestry cluster than the approximately 700-donor mean, in a later analysis. Some V segments (TRBV6-2 and TRBV6-3 among them) were excluded as indistinguishable.

This clone was observed a few times. As yet, its antigen is unknown. Primers for the PCR totalled 60 Vbeta and 13 Jbeta. Assay used: immunoSEQ multiplex PCR; TCRdb lists only in-frame clones, some missing. The repertoire has approximately 130,000 clones, around 85% of them found once; the top ten carry approximately 6.7%. Germline lookup yields CDR1 MDHEN and CDR2 SYDVKM. The CDR3 is 11 residues long. V shed 3 bases and J shed 11 bases, with 10 bases lying between them. This TCR came from a woman under 40 in good health and CMV-seropositive. The chain employs TRBV28 and TRBJ1-1, with a tentative D call TRBD1 (5 bases). The specimen was PBMCs. In nucleotides, the CDR3 is TGTGCCAGCAGTTTTCTGGAGGGGGCTTTCTTT. It translates to CASSFLEGAFF.